These 8 T cell receptor beta chains came from one sample sequenced in a study of blood T cell repertoires in COVID-19. Profiled with immunoSEQ multiplex PCR; TCRdb holds only in-frame clones, not every one. The table has about 140,000 clones, roughly four fifths seen once; the top ten hold roughly 1.4%. Sequencing was done on a sample of peripheral blood. These TCRs come from a human donor in a cohort sampled during active COVID-19.

This clone was seen only once. The chain joins TRBV5-6 to TRBJ2-1, with D perhaps TRBD2 (5 bases). V lost 0 bases and J lost 12, with 10 bases in between. The CDR3 runs 12 residues. Germline V lookup: CDR1 SGHDT, CDR2 YYEEEE. The CDR3 spells CASSLASLSQFF. CDR3 in DNA: TGTGCCAGCAGCTTGGCTAGCTTGTCGCAGTTCTTC.

V gene TRBV6-4 combines with J gene TRBJ2-3; 10 nucleotides line up with TRBD2. Germline CDR1 and CDR2: MRHNA and SNTAGT. J lost 4 bases, V lost 0 bases, and 4 bases had no gene match. This CDR3 is 16 amino acids long. The chain's CDR3 is CASSDSSSGSPDTQYF. The CDR3 DNA is TGTGCCAGCAGTGACTCGTCTAGCGGGAGTCCAGATACGCAGTATTTT.

The chain recombines TRBV18 with TRBJ1-5, with TRBD1 as a possible D gene (5 bases). Germline V gene data show CDR1 as KGHSH and CDR2 as LQKENI. The CDR3 contains 16 residues. V was cut by 0 bases and J by 3 bases, with 12 bases left in between. The CDR3 protein is CASSPPSQGVNQPQHF. CDR3 in DNA: TGTGCCAGCTCACCACCGAGTCAAGGGGTCAATCAGCCCCAGCATTTT.

CDR3 amino acids: CASSMGRGVRPQHF. As DNA, the CDR3 is TGTGCCAGTAGTATGGGGCGGGGGGTGCGGCCCCAGCATTTT. V usage is TRBV19 and J usage is TRBJ1-5, with D possibly being TRBD1 (5 bases). The CDR3 contains 14 residues. With 3 bases removed from V and 9 bases from J, the gap between germline ends came to 15 bases. From germline, CDR1 is LNHDA and CDR2 SQIVND (reference sequence).

This chain connects TRBV27 to TRBJ1-1; perhaps TRBD1 as D (6 bases). Germline V gene sequence: CDR1 MNHEY, CDR2 SMNVEV (reference sequence). CDR3 length equals 17 residues. Trimming took off 2 bases at V and 1 base at J, with 17 bases between the two ends. CDR3 region: CASSLRGGPRKNTEAFF. CDR3 sequence (DNA): TGTGCCAGCAGTTTAAGGGGGGGTCCCCGGAAGAACACTGAAGCTTTCTTT.

CDR3 sequence (DNA): TGTGCCAGTTCCTCGGGGGGGTCCGAAGCTTTCTTT. It yields the protein CASSSGGSEAFF. The gene calls are TRBV19 and TRBJ1-1; maybe TRBD1 (5 bases). The CDR3 length is 12 residues. V lost 8 bases, J lost 8 bases, and 15 bases lay in between. Germline CDR1 LNHDA, CDR2 SQIVND (reference sequence).

The V gene is TRBV24-1, the J gene TRBJ2-3; TRBD1 agrees at 9 bases. The CDR3 length is 15 residues. V shed 4 bases and J 4 bases; nucleotides not matched to a gene: 5. Germline V lookup: CDR1 KGHDR, CDR2 SFDVKD. The CDR3: CATSDTGTGSDTQYF. The CDR3, as DNA: TGTGCCACCAGTGACACCGGGACAGGGTCAGATACGCAGTATTTT.

The chain couples TRBV9 to TRBJ1-6, with TRBD1 matching 10 bases. CDR1 and CDR2 (germline): SGDLS, YYNGEE. The ends lost 4 bases at V and 8 bases at J; junction bases unmatched: 9. The CDR3 extends over 16 amino acids. CDR3 residues: CASSFGQGGEDSPLHF. The CDR3 region has the DNA TGTGCCAGCAGCTTCGGACAGGGGGGAGAGGATTCACCCCTCCACTTT.